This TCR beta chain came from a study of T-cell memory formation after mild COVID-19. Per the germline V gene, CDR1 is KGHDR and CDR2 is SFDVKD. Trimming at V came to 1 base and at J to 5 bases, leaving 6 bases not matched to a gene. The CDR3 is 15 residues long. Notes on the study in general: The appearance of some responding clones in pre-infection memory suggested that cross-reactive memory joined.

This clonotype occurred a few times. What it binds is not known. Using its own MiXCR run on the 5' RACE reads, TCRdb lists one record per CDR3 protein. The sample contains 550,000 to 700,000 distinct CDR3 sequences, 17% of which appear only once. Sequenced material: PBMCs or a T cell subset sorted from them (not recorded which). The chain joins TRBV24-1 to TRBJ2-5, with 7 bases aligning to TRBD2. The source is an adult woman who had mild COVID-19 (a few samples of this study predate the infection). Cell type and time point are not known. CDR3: CATSDFSSGIETQYF. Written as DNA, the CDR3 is TGTGCCACCAGTGATTTTTCCAGCGGGATTGAGACCCAGTACTTC.